The sequence of this TCR beta chain was determined in a study of tumor-infiltrating lymphocytes in localized non-small cell lung cancer listed by TCRdb under 2021. Context from the whole study: Patients whose samples were collected after neoadjuvant chemotherapy, as well as both smokers and never-smokers and several histologies, were included in the cohort. Each patient contributed resected tumor tissue and uninvolved lung tissue from the same patient, described as non-adjacent to the tumor. The same patients underwent several integrated assays, with TCR sequencing performed together with flow cytometry, multiplex immunofluorescence, RNA-seq, exome sequencing and proteomics. In total, the ICON cohort consisted of over a hundred surgical patients with localized non-small cell lung cancer who had their tumors resected. For roughly 56 patients, immunoSEQ T-cell fraction was compared between paired tumor and uninvolved lung. The study at large found these results: Recurrence-free survival showed no association with tumor T-cell fraction measured by TCR sequencing (p = 0.61). The TCR-derived T-cell fraction showed no difference between the flow cytometry-defined immunotypes IM1 (good prognosis) and IM2 (poor prognosis). Assay coverage differed among patients according to how much tissue was available, so only a subset of the cohort had TCR sequencing. Because different assays used different pieces of the same tissue, technical variation could not be distinguished from intratumor heterogeneity. Higher T cell infiltration in tumors than in uninvolved lung tissue was supported by TCRbeta sequencing, consistent with immunofluorescence CD3 counts.

TCR sequencing with the immunoSEQ assay provided the T-cell fraction in tumor and uninvolved lung tissue. In the original analysis: In the survival analysis, patients were divided into a high T-cell fraction group (upper tertile) and a low T-cell fraction group (lower two tertiles), and the two groups were compared using a log-rank test. A signed-rank test was used to check for differences in T-cell fraction between paired tumor and uninvolved lung. As stored in TCRdb, this immuneACCESS dataset retains in-frame rearrangements with V and J assigned. A fraction of the clones does not appear; measured against another copy, unresolved V genes explain less than half of the discrepancy, and the remainder lacks a known reason. D and trimming come from the DNA, and the V and J calls and clone size come from that table. Across this sample there are over 15,000 clones, with about 69% seen only once. The ten largest clones capture about 9.1% of the sample.

Including the terminal cysteine and phenylalanine, the CDR3 comprises 15 residues. Only CDR3 DNA remains: 45 bases, in frame from the first base. Sequences SNHLY (CDR1) and FYNNEI (CDR2) are obtained from the germline V gene. V and J are truncated by 7 bases and 1 base respectively, leaving an intervening sequence of 16 bases. Enrollment in ICON was initiated in early 2016, and the last patient was enrolled in 2018. Fresh tumor and matched uninvolved tissue for in-depth immune analyses, including TCR sequencing, were collected from a subcohort of around 73 patients. DNA for TCR sequencing was isolated from bulk tissue, and no cell sorting was done. About this clone itself: What antigen it recognizes has not been identified. Base qualities are missing; no much larger clone stands one base away.

Sequencing was done on a sample of lung tumor tissue. The rearrangement joined TRBV2 to TRBJ2-5; a weak D assignment points to TRBD1 (5 bases agree). The TCR was taken from a human donor with non-small cell lung cancer. The nucleotides are TGTGCCAGCACCGCTGGCCTACAGGTCCAAGAGACCCAGTACTTC. This encodes CASTAGLQVQETQYF.